The rows below give T cell receptor beta chains drawn from one sample of a study of cytomegalovirus exposure and HLA in healthy donors. The table came from immunoSEQ multiplex PCR; TCRdb's copy has only in-frame clones and leaves some out. Among 90,000 to 150,000 clones listed, about 86% were seen once. The specimen was PBMCs. The receptors derive from a woman between 35 and 50 years old in good health and CMV-seronegative. Both conserved end residues are part of each CDR3. Fields, in order: clone size, V gene, CDR3 protein. Where a row states a size, it is once, few, many or the class of an expanded clone; other rows omit it.

>NA|TRBV6-1
CASSVAAETQYF
>once|TRBV2
CASRSTNQGSYEQYF
>NA|TRBV11-2
CASSLVVFGTGNYEQYF
>once|TRBV5-1
CASSLGSETQYF
>few|TRBV6-5
CASVRQGATEAFF
>once|TRBV7-2
CASSLYKSGIATDTQYF
>NA|TRBV7-9
CASSFPGQGNEKLFF
>NA|TRBV2
CASSEGGERYGYTF
>NA|TRBV7-2
CASSLGGQPSYEQYF
>NA|TRBV28
CASTALGQNTGELFF
>NA|TRBV7-9
CSSGPPRQGSYEQYF
>NA|TRBV7-9
CASSALEYYGYTF
>NA|TRBV4-2
CASSQEKGGARNEQYF
>NA|TRBV6-5
CASRPPGQGLNGYTF
>NA|TRBV4-1
CASSQQGLVGQPQHF
>NA|TRBV7-9
CSSSLDGGVGYTF
>NA|TRBV7-9
CASSPDRVQETQYF
>NA|TRBV7-3
CASSGPGGNEQFF
>NA|TRBV10-3
CATATGCGYTF
>NA|TRBV19
CASSMGQGATGELFF
>NA|TRBV10-1
CASSRTEQETQYF
>once|TRBV6-1
CASRGDTTSPLQYF
>few|TRBV6-1
CASTQSGRVAGELFF
>NA|TRBV6-1
CASVGGDPGANVLTF
>NA|TRBV10-2
CASSLQGGTEAFF
>NA|TRBV5-1
CASSPDSRTGYSYTEAFF
>NA|TRBV6-6
CASASVSTDTQYF
>NA|TRBV18
CASSPLPGGGSYEQYF
>once|TRBV5-1
CASSLGAWSDTEAFF
>NA|TRBV6-1
CASSEAKGTSPTYNEQFF
>NA|TRBV2
CASSGASGRAHTDTQYF
>NA|TRBV6-1
CASKQGNEQYF
>NA|TRBV6-1
CASSEGAEPTANYGYTF
>NA|TRBV28
CASRRTGGWEQYF
>NA|TRBV18
CASSPQGQGFHEQYF
>NA|TRBV7-9
CASSKSGALTGELFF
>NA|TRBV11-2
CASSLGGTSYEQYF
>NA|TRBV2
CASSSGGLSQPQHF
>NA|TRBV2
CASSGPGSTDTQYF
>NA|TRBV7-8
CASSLVDGGWGEKLFF
>once|TRBV7-3
CASGRAGRPDTQYF
>NA|TRBV5-6
CASSTPMAGEMSYTF
>few|TRBV30
CAWSGTSRDTQYF
>few|TRBV7-3
CASSSNADTEAFF
>NA|TRBV19
CASKMGTSRNTGELFF